A single sample is the source of the 17 T cell receptor beta chains below, sequenced in a study of blood T cell repertoires in COVID-19. Profiling relied on immunoSEQ multiplex PCR, and the TCRdb table lists in-frame clones only, not all of them. The sample lists approximately 70,000 clones, approximately 84% occurring once. Source material: peripheral blood. The receptors stem from a man aged 65 to 85 with active or convalescent COVID-19.

This clone was seen only once. This chain's CDR3 is CASSLGGGQWTQYF. CDR3 in DNA: TGTGCCAGCAGTTTGGGGGGGGGACAATGGACCCAGTACTTC. The rearrangement joins TRBV28 to TRBJ2-5; perhaps TRBD2 as D (7 bases). Trimming pared 3 bases from V and 7 bases from J, leaving 15 bases between. The CDR3 covers 14 residues. Germline V lookup: CDR1 MDHEN, CDR2 SYDVKM.

V and J are TRBV24-1 and TRBJ2-5; D might be TRBD2 (5 bases). V lost 3 bases and J 0 bases, leaving 7 bases between the germline ends. The CDR3 has 14 amino acids. CDR1 KGHDR and CDR2 SFDVKD come from the germline V gene. The CDR3 bases are TGTGCCACCAGTGATCCGGGGAACCAAGAGACCCAGTACTTC. It translates to CATSDPGNQETQYF.

The V gene is TRBV5-4, the J gene TRBJ1-6, with 8 positions matching TRBD1. The germline V gene encodes CDR1 SGHNT and CDR2 YYREEE (reference sequence). Trimming cost V 2 bases and J 6 bases; bases outside gene matches: 4. The CDR3 loop spans 15 amino acids. The CDR3 DNA reads TGTGCCAGCAGCTTCGGACAGGGAATTAATTCACCCCTCCACTTT. The encoded protein is CASSFGQGINSPLHF.

This rearrangement joins TRBV10-3 to TRBJ1-6; a weak D match, TRBD1 (5 bases). Germline values: CDR1 ENHRY, CDR2 SYGVKD. The CDR3 sequence is 14 residues long. V was shortened by 7 bases and J by 7 bases, with 14 bases between the two germline ends. The DNA of the CDR3 is TGTGCCATCAAAGAGACAGATTTGAATTCACCCCTCCACTTT. It translates to CAIKETDLNSPLHF.

The rearrangement links TRBV2 to TRBJ1-3; D not resolved. Trimming removed 3 bases at V and 0 bases at J, with 12 bases between. The CDR3 contains 16 residues. Germline V CDR1 and CDR2: SNHLY, FYNNEI. The CDR3 DNA is TGTGCCAGCAGTGAGATGACACCACTCTCTGGAAACACCATATATTTT. Translating it yields CASSEMTPLSGNTIYF.

This chain joins TRBV14 and TRBJ1-1, with 7 bases fitting TRBD1. The germline V gene encodes CDR1 SGHDN and CDR2 FVKESK. This CDR3 region has 18 residues. V dropped 1 base and J dropped 1; count of bases not matched to a gene: 12. In nucleotides, the CDR3 is TGTGCCAGCAGCCAAGTCTCGCCTCTGACAGGGAGGAACACTGAAGCTTTCTTT. Amino acids: CASSQVSPLTGRNTEAFF.

V gene TRBV28 combines with J gene TRBJ2-7; 7 bases align to TRBD2. The trim removed 2 bases at V and 2 bases at J, leaving 12 bases unmatched. Per the germline V gene, CDR1 is MDHEN and CDR2 is SYDVKM. The CDR3 contains 17 residues. The CDR3 nucleotides are TGTGCCAGCAGTTTACCCCCCCAGGCGAGCGGGACCTACGAGCAGTACTTC. This gives the protein CASSLPPQASGTYEQYF.

The chain has TRBV5-8 and TRBJ2-3, with 8 bases that match TRBD2. V dropped 2 bases and J dropped 2; count of bases not matched to a gene: 10. This CDR3 is 17 amino acids long. Per germline, CDR1 SGHTS and CDR2 YDEGEE. The CDR3 protein is CASSFSLGAGATDTQYF. The CDR3 DNA follows: TGTGCCAGCAGCTTCTCCCTCGGAGCGGGGGCCACAGATACGCAGTATTTT.

The CDR3 loop reads CASSPTMLAGGNEQFF. The CDR3 bases are TGTGCCAGCAGCCCAACGATGTTGGCGGGGGGCAATGAGCAGTTCTTC. The chain is built from TRBV5-6 and TRBJ2-1; 8 positions agree with TRBD2. From germline, CDR1 is SGHDT and CDR2 YYEEEE. This CDR3 has 16 residues. V was clipped by 4 bases and J by 6 bases; unmatched bases: 12.

The rearrangement joins TRBV28 to TRBJ1-3; TRBD1 matches at 9 bases. Germline V gene sequence: CDR1 MDHEN, CDR2 SYDVKM. There are 13 residues in the CDR3. J gave up 6 bases and V 6 bases, and 3 bases lay outside the gene matches. This chain's CDR3 is CASRTQGANTIYF. The CDR3 DNA is TGTGCCAGCAGGACACAGGGGGCAAACACCATATATTTT.

The chain has TRBV6-5 and TRBJ2-7, with D uncertain. The CDR3 is made up of 13 amino acids. In germline, CDR1 is MNHEY, CDR2 SVGAGI. The V end was cut by 7 bases, the J end by 0 bases, with 10 bases between. The CDR3 loop reads CASTKLSSYEQYF. The CDR3 bases are TGTGCCAGCACGAAGTTGAGCTCCTACGAGCAGTACTTC.

The V and J genes are TRBV7-2 and TRBJ2-1; 13 nucleotides agree with TRBD2. Trimming removed 3 bases from V and 7 bases from J; junction bases left unmatched: 0. The CDR3 covers 14 residues. Germline-derived CDR1 and CDR2 are SGHTA and FQGNSA. The CDR3 spells CASSLTSGRNEQFF. The CDR3 DNA reads TGTGCCAGCAGCTTGACTAGCGGGAGGAATGAGCAGTTCTTC.

The chain is built from TRBV4-3 and TRBJ2-3, with D unresolved. Germline V lookup: CDR1 LGHNA, CDR2 YSLEER. Trimming removed 0 bases at V and 10 bases at J, with 17 bases between. This CDR3 spans 15 amino acids. As DNA, the CDR3 is TGCGCCAGCAGCCAAGATTCCGCGGCCGCCTGGGCGCAGTATTTT. Translation: CASSQDSAAAWAQYF.

The chain has TRBV9 and TRBJ2-7; 7 bases map to TRBD1. This CDR3 is 15 amino acids long. The V and J ends lost 4 bases and 6 bases, in that order; junction bases with no gene match: 13. Germline V lookup: CDR1 SGDLS, CDR2 YYNGEE. The CDR3 nucleotides read TGTGCCAGCAGCCCTAATCAGGGGGTTGTTGGCGAGCAGTACTTC. Amino acid sequence: CASSPNQGVVGEQYF.

The V and J genes are TRBV3-1 (or the pseudogene TRBV3-2) and TRBJ2-5, with 9 bases that match TRBD2. This CDR3 has 15 amino acids. Germline V gene lookup returns CDR1 LGHDT and CDR2 YNNKEL (reference sequence). After removal of 3 bases from V and 5 bases from J, the junction contained 7 bases not matched to a gene. The CDR3 DNA reads TGTGCCAGCAGCCAGGCTAGCGGGATTTCGGAGACCCAGTACTTC. Protein product: CASSQASGISETQYF.

By share of the sample, this clone is medium-sized. This chain connects TRBV6-5 to TRBJ2-1; the match to TRBD2 covers 7 bases. V dropped 10 bases and J dropped 9; count of bases not matched to a gene: 6. Germline loops: CDR1 MNHEY, CDR2 SVGAGI. This CDR3 has 11 amino acids. CDR3 nucleotide sequence: TGTGCCACCAGACTAGCTCTTGAGCAGTTCTTC. This sequence encodes CATRLALEQFF.

The chain carries TRBV19 and TRBJ1-3; 7 positions match TRBD1. V was clipped by 6 bases and J by 4 bases; unmatched bases: 6. Germline CDR1 LNHDA, CDR2 SQIVND (reference sequence). The CDR3 sequence is 14 residues long. This CDR3 reads CASSYTGAGNTIYF. The CDR3 region has the DNA TGTGCCAGTAGCTATACAGGGGCCGGAAACACCATATATTTT.